Presented here are 11 T cell receptor beta chains from one specimen sequenced in a study of identical twins. TCRdb re-analysed the 5' RACE reads in MiXCR, keeping a single row per CDR3 protein. Of 420,000 or so distinct CDR3 sequences in the sample, 15% to 20% were seen once. Sequencing was carried out using naive T cells sorted from blood. These receptors were obtained from a man aged 45-65 years in good health.

For the CDR3, the DNA is TGCGCCAGCAGCTTGAAGTTGAGTCAGCCCCAGCATTTT. Protein sequence: CASSLKLSQPQHF. This chain uses TRBV5-1 with TRBJ1-5; D ambiguous. There are 13 residues in the CDR3. Germline values: CDR1 SGHRS, CDR2 YFSETQ. V lost 1 base and J 6 bases, leaving 8 bases between the germline ends. The full variable domain, rest sourced from reference TRBV5-1 and TRBJ1-5, is KAGVTQTPRYLIKTRGQQVTLSCSPISGHRSVSWYQQTPGQGLQFLFEYFSETQRNKGNFPGRFSGRQFSNSRSEMNVSTLELGDSALYLCASSLKLSQPQHFGDGTRLSIL.

This clonotype was counted between two and nine times. The rearrangement links TRBV28 to TRBJ1-4; tentative D call: TRBD1 (6 bases). Trimming pared 4 bases from V and 0 bases from J, leaving 9 bases between. The CDR3 length is 15 residues. Germline V gene data show CDR1 as MDHEN and CDR2 as SYDVKM. The CDR3: CASSSPGATNEKLFF. The DNA for the CDR3 is TGTGCCAGCAGTTCCCCAGGGGCAACTAATGAAAAACTGTTTTTT.

The V and J genes are TRBV12-3 or TRBV12-4 and TRBJ2-1, with 9 bases matching TRBD1. V dropped 6 bases and J dropped 8; count of bases not matched to a gene: 8. This CDR3 has 14 amino acids. The CDR3 loop is CASRPRQGVHEQFF. The CDR3 DNA reads TGTGCCAGCAGACCTAGACAGGGGGTACATGAGCAGTTCTTC.

This clonotype was observed a handful of times. The CDR3 spells CSARDLLAGPDTQYF. CDR3 in DNA: TGCAGTGCTAGAGATTTGCTAGCGGGACCAGATACGCAGTATTTT. This chain links TRBV20-1 with TRBJ2-3; the match to TRBD2 covers 9 bases. The trim removed 0 bases at V and 4 bases at J, leaving 5 bases unmatched. The CDR3 sequence is 15 residues long. Germline V gives CDR1 DFQATT, CDR2 SNEGSKA (reference sequence).

This clonotype was recorded at least ten times. This chain links TRBV19 with TRBJ1-5; unclear D gene. The germline gives CDR1 LNHDA, CDR2 SQIVND (reference sequence). V was cut by 4 bases and J by 8 bases, with 18 bases left in between. The CDR3 extends over 15 amino acids. The CDR3 DNA follows: TGTGCCAGTAGTAGCACAGCCGGCTTTGGGGAGCCCCAGCATTTT. Its translation is CASSSTAGFGEPQHF.

This clonotype was picked up a small number of times. The chain links TRBV20-1 to TRBJ2-1; the match to TRBD1 covers 9 bases. The germline V gene has CDR1 DFQATT and CDR2 SNEGSKA (reference sequence). The CDR3 spans 17 residues. V gave up 2 bases and J gave up 5 bases; unmatched junction bases: 13. This chain's CDR3 is CSARLIPGQGSHNEQFF. For the CDR3, the DNA is TGCAGTGCTAGACTAATTCCGGGACAGGGATCCCACAATGAGCAGTTCTTC.

The sample holds many counts of this clonotype. The gene calls are TRBV7-8 and TRBJ2-2; a weak D match, TRBD2 (7 bases). In germline, CDR1 is SGHVS, CDR2 FQNEAQ. CDR3 length: 16 amino acids. V was pared by 8 bases and J by 6 bases, with 22 bases between. CDR3 sequence: CASREGGPRRPGELFF. CDR3 DNA: TGTGCCAGCCGCGAGGGGGGGCCACGGCGTCCCGGGGAGCTGTTTTTT.

A few counts support this clonotype. The chain combines TRBV29-1 with TRBJ2-2; 9 nucleotides line up with TRBD2. Germline V gene lookup returns CDR1 SQVTM and CDR2 ANQGSEA. The length of the CDR3 is 16 residues. Trimming removed 6 bases from V and 5 bases from J; junction bases left unmatched: 13. In DNA form, the CDR3 reads TGCAGCGTGGGATCCGGGACTAGCAAGGGGACCGGGGAGCTGTTTTTT. Translation: CSVGSGTSKGTGELFF.

This clonotype occurred a few times. This sequence joins TRBV7-2 and TRBJ2-7, with no clear D. V shed 0 bases and J shed 2 bases, with 5 bases lying between them. Germline-derived CDR1 and CDR2 are SGHTA and FQGNSA. The CDR3 length is 13 residues. The CDR3 here is CASSLARPYEQYF. The CDR3 nucleotides are TGTGCCAGCAGCTTAGCGCGGCCCTACGAGCAGTACTTC.

This clonotype showed up just a few times. This chain uses TRBV7-9 with TRBJ1-4; no reliable D call. Germline CDR1 and CDR2: SEHNR and FQNEAQ (reference sequence). CDR3 length: 14 amino acids. V lost 1 base and J lost 4, with 7 bases in between. CDR3 loop: CASSLVRNNEKLFF. CDR3 bases: TGTGCCAGCAGCTTAGTACGGAATAATGAAAAACTGTTTTTT. The complete variable domain, with remaining parts taken from reference TRBV7-9 and TRBJ1-4, reads DTGVSQNPRHKITKRGQNVTFRCDPISEHNRLYWYRQTLGQGPEFLTYFQNEAQLEKSRLLSDRFSAERPKGSFSTLEIQRTEQGDSAMYLCASSLVRNNEKLFFGSGTQLSVL.

This clonotype came up many times. V is TRBV29-1 and J is TRBJ2-5; TRBD2 agrees at 15 bases. V lost 6 bases to trimming and J lost 5 bases; unmatched junction nucleotides: 7. The CDR3 is made up of 15 amino acids. Germline V gene data show CDR1 as SQVTM and CDR2 as ANQGSEA. CDR3 sequence reads: CSVGLAGGRLETQYF. CDR3 coding DNA: TGCAGCGTCGGACTAGCGGGGGGGAGGCTCGAGACCCAGTACTTC.